The source of this T cell receptor (beta chain) is a study of T cells after yellow fever vaccination. TCRdb independently ran MiXCR on the 5' RACE reads; one entry per CDR3 protein. The sample lists approximately 27,000 distinct CDR3 sequences, 4.5% to 7% occurring once. This clonotype showed up many times. The clonotype originates from a man in his thirties or forties who received the YFV17D yellow fever vaccine. Sequenced here: PBMCs, either bulk or a sorted T-cell subset (CD4+, CD8+, memory, or dextramer-sorted; not recorded which), sampled 15 days after the yellow fever booster vaccination.

The CDR3 bases are TGTGCCAGCAGCTCTCGCCCCGTTACAGATACGCAGTATTTT. Its translation: CASSSRPVTDTQYF. The genes are TRBV9 and TRBJ2-3, with D unclear. The germline V gene encodes CDR1 SGDLS and CDR2 YYNGEE. CDR3 length: 14 residues. V lost 4 bases, J lost 3 bases, and 12 bases lay in between.